One T cell receptor (beta chain) is described in this entry. Authors' analysis steps: Quantification of nucleated cells was approximated via reference gene primer amplification. TCRdb keeps only in-frame clones here, not all; method: immunoSEQ multiplex PCR. V, J and clone size are taken as reported in that table, and D and trimming were inferred from the DNA itself. The table includes fewer than 300,000 clones, 75% to 90% detected once. The V gene's germline CDR1 is SGHRS and CDR2 YFSETQ. Trimming shortened V by 0 bases and J by 7 bases, and 8 bases separated the two germline ends. The length of the CDR3 is 13 residues. The record originates from a study of blood T cell repertoires in COVID-19. Study in general: COVID-19 samples from acute and convalescent phases originated in the United States, Italy and Spain.

The sequence was obtained from a young man with acute or convalescent COVID-19. Sequences were obtained from peripheral blood. The chain combines TRBV5-1 with TRBJ1-5, with TRBD1 as a possible D gene (5 bases). CDR3 bases: TGCGCCAGCAGCTTGGGGAGGGACCAGCCCCAGCATTTT. Translated, it gives CASSLGRDQPQHF.